The clone carrying this T cell receptor (beta chain) has just a few counts. 5'RACE primed at constant segments yielded TCR alpha and TCR beta cDNA libraries bearing sample barcodes and UMIs. TCRdb re-called the 5' RACE reads with MiXCR, one entry per CDR3 protein. This table has approximately 490,000 distinct CDR3 sequences, about a fifth appearing once. The entry originates in a study of T-cell memory formation after mild COVID-19. This CDR3 spans 13 amino acids. V was trimmed by 6 bases and J by 8 bases, leaving 14 bases between them. The V call is TRBV12-3 or TRBV12-4, the J call TRBJ2-4; the D gene is possibly TRBD1 (7 bases). Source material: PBMCs or a T cell subset sorted from them (not recorded which). This clonotype was sampled from an adult woman who had mild COVID-19 (a few samples of this study predate the infection). Cell type and time point are not known. The CDR3 nucleotides are TGTGCCAGCAGCCTCAGGGGGGATGACATTCAGTACTTC. This sequence encodes CASSLRGDDIQYF.